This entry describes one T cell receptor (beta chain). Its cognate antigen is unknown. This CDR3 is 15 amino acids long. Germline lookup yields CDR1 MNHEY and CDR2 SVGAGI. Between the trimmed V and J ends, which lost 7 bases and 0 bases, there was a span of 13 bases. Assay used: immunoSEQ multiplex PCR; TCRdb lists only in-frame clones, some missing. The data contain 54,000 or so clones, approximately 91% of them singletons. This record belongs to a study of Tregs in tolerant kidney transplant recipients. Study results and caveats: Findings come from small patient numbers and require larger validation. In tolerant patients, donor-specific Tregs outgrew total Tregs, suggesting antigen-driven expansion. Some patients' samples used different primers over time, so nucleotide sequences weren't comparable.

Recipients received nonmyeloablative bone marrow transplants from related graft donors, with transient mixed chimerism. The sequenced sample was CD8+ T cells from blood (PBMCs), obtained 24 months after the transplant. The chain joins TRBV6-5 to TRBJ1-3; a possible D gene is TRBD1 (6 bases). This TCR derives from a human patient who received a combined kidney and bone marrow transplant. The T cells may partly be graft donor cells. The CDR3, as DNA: TGTGCCAGCAAACAGGACAGCTACTCTGGAAACACCATATATTTT. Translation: CASKQDSYSGNTIYF.